Listed here are 23 T cell receptor beta chains from one sample, sequenced in a study of shared clonotypes between healthy human individuals (dated by TCRdb to 2018 to 2020). Receptor libraries were prepared by the immunoSEQ multiplex PCR assay. TCRdb took over this immuneACCESS table, retaining in-frame rearrangements with V and J assigned. Such tables are incomplete; in checked studies, under half of the missing clones stem from an unresolved V gene, and the remainder is unexplained. The sample data list around 2.1 million clones, and 85% to 95% of these were observed just once. The biggest ten clones account for under 2% of the sample. CD8 naive samples were obtained by positive selection for CCR7 among CD45RO-negative cells, yielding a CD45RA+CCR7+ population from which TemRA cells were excluded. What was sequenced was naive CD8+ T cells from PBMCs. Per the publication, the cell subset or site label means: CD45RA+CCR7+. The receptors here all came from a man between 18 and 29 years old in good health. Some clones in this sample may be carry-over from other donors' samples.

V is TRBV7-9 and J is TRBJ2-3, with D tentatively TRBD1 (7 bases). The CDR3 is made up of 15 amino acids. Deletions cut 5 bases from V and 0 bases from J, with 12 bases between. In germline, CDR1 is SEHNR, CDR2 FQNEAQ (reference sequence). The CDR3 DNA is TGTGCCAGCAGCGCGGGACAGTCTAGCACAGATACGCAGTATTTT. Its protein product is CASSAGQSSTDTQYF.

This clone was detected once. The CDR3 sequence: CASSHRTGDYGYTF. The CDR3 DNA is TGTGCCAGCAGTCACCGGACAGGGGATTATGGCTACACCTTC. The rearrangement joins TRBV27 to TRBJ1-2; 9 bases are shared with TRBD1. The CDR3 covers 14 residues. The trim removed 5 bases at V and 5 bases at J, leaving 6 bases unmatched. Germline-derived CDR1 and CDR2 are MNHEY and SMNVEV (reference sequence).

The chain links TRBV7-2 to TRBJ2-3, with 8 bases lining up with TRBD2. Germline V CDR1 and CDR2: SGHTA, FQGNSA. The junction had 7 bases not matched to a gene; V was cut back by 5 bases and J by 6 bases. The CDR3 loop spans 14 amino acids. The CDR3 region is CASSLRAGGDTQYF. In DNA, the CDR3 is TGTGCCAGCAGCCTGCGGGCGGGAGGTGATACGCAGTATTTT. The variable domain in full, completed from reference TRBV7-2 and TRBJ2-3, reads GAGVSQSPSNKVTEKGKDVELRCDPISGHTALYWYRQSLGQGLEFLIYFQGNSAPDKSGLPSDRFSAERTGGSVSTLTIQRTQQEDSAVYLCASSLRAGGDTQYFGPGTRLTVL.

V is TRBV19 and J is TRBJ2-1, with 8 bases fitting TRBD2. This CDR3 region has 16 residues. Losses at the gene ends were 8 bases for V and 8 bases for J; bases not matched to a gene: 17. CDR1 is LNHDA, CDR2 SQIVND, per germline (reference sequence). The CDR3 nucleotides read TGTGCCAGTGCTCCGTCATTAGCGGGGCGGGGTGATGAGCAGTTCTTC. Translation: CASAPSLAGRGDEQFF.

In nucleotides, the CDR3 is TGTGCCAGCACCCAGAGGGGGACCCAAGGAGATACGCAGTATTTT. Residues: CASTQRGTQGDTQYF. This rearrangement joins TRBV28 to TRBJ2-3; D is possibly TRBD1 (6 bases). The CDR3 length is 15 residues. Trimming removed 7 bases from V and 5 bases from J, with 19 bases in between. Germline V gene data show CDR1 as MDHEN and CDR2 as SYDVKM.

The chain combines TRBV4-1 with TRBJ2-3; D possibly matches TRBD1 or TRBD2 (5 bases each). V gave up 1 base and J gave up 2 bases, with 16 bases separating them. The germline gives CDR1 MGHRA, CDR2 YSYEKL. The CDR3 is 17 residues long. The CDR3 coding sequence is TGCGCCAGCAGCCAAGGTAAACGGGGCGGCGACACAGATACGCAGTATTTT. Translation gives CASSQGKRGGDTDTQYF.

CDR3 sequence (DNA): TGTGCCAGCAGCTTATTCGGCAGGGAGCGCAATCAGCCCCAGCATTTT. Its protein product is CASSLFGRERNQPQHF. The rearrangement uses TRBV7-8 and TRBJ1-5; a weak D match, TRBD1 (5 bases). The V and J ends lost 2 bases and 2 bases respectively, with 13 bases between them. Germline V gene data show CDR1 as SGHVS and CDR2 as FQNEAQ. CDR3 length equals 16 residues.

J is TRBJ2-3 and V is TRBV7-2; 10 positions agree with TRBD2. This CDR3 is built from 18 residues. The V gene end was trimmed by 1 base and the J gene end by 3 bases; junction bases not matched to a gene: 10. Germline assignment: CDR1 SGHTA and CDR2 FQGNSA. The CDR3 DNA reads TGTGCCAGCAGCTTAGTCATCCTAGCGGGAGTAGGAACAGATACGCAGTATTTT. It specifies CASSLVILAGVGTDTQYF.

The chain uses TRBV4-1 and TRBJ2-1, with a weak D call TRBD2 (6 bases). CDR1 and CDR2 (germline): MGHRA, YSYEKL. The germline V and J ends were trimmed by 3 bases and 6 bases, with 27 bases remaining between them. CDR3 length equals 19 residues. The DNA for the CDR3 is TGCGCCAGCAGCCACCCATTAGGACTCCGGAGGGCAACGTTCAATGAGCAGTTCTTC. It yields the protein CASSHPLGLRRATFNEQFF.

The chain joins TRBV7-2 to TRBJ2-1, with D tentatively TRBD2 (6 bases). The CDR3 has 14 residues. CDR1 SGHTA and CDR2 FQGNSA come from the germline V gene. V lost 8 bases and J 5 bases, leaving 16 bases between the germline ends. CDR3 amino acids: CASHRILADNEQFF. The CDR3, as DNA: TGTGCCAGCCACCGAATTTTAGCGGACAATGAGCAGTTCTTC.

This chain joins TRBV5-1 and TRBJ2-7; D might be TRBD1 or TRBD2, each matching 6 bases. This CDR3 is built from 15 residues. From germline, CDR1 is SGHRS and CDR2 YFSETQ. V dropped 0 bases and J dropped 3 bases, with 13 bases sitting between them. For the CDR3, the DNA is TGCGCCAGCAGCTTGGAGGGGGGCACTGGCTACGAGCAGTACTTC. Translated, it gives CASSLEGGTGYEQYF.

This clone has just one count. The rearrangement uses TRBV6-5 and TRBJ2-1; 7 nucleotides match TRBD2. V lost 1 base and J lost 2; bases outside the gene matches: 2. The CDR3 spans 15 residues. The germline V gene encodes CDR1 MNHEY and CDR2 SVGAGI. This CDR3 reads CASSYFAGAYNEQFF. The DNA for the CDR3 is TGTGCCAGCAGTTACTTCGCGGGAGCCTACAATGAGCAGTTCTTC.

A single count supports this clone. The chain uses TRBV7-9 and TRBJ1-2, with D maybe TRBD1 (5 bases). This CDR3 region has 14 residues. V lost 2 bases, J lost 5 bases, and 12 bases lay in between. The germline V gene has CDR1 SEHNR and CDR2 FQNEAQ (reference sequence). As DNA, the CDR3 is TGTGCCAGCAGCTTAACCGGGACGGAGTATGGCTACACCTTC. It translates to CASSLTGTEYGYTF.

The gene calls are TRBV28 and TRBJ2-7; 12 positions match TRBD1. The CDR3 is 19 residues long. CDR1 is MDHEN, CDR2 SYDVKM, per germline. After removal of 5 bases from V and 2 bases from J, the junction contained 16 bases not matched to a gene. The CDR3 DNA reads as TGTGCCAGCAGTCTCCCAGGGACAGGGGGCTTCTCAAATACCTACGAGCAGTACTTC. It specifies CASSLPGTGGFSNTYEQYF.

The rearrangement links TRBV28 to TRBJ2-6; D is unclear. From germline, CDR1 is MDHEN and CDR2 SYDVKM. Trimming took off 4 bases at V and 0 bases at J, with 10 bases between the two ends. The CDR3 is 16 residues long. The CDR3 DNA reads TGTGCCAGCAGTTCACGCGCCGTCTCTGGGGCCAACGTCCTGACTTTC. Translated, it gives CASSSRAVSGANVLTF.

CDR3 DNA: TGTGCCAGTAGACCCGGACAGGGGGCAATCGGCTACACCTTC. Protein sequence: CASRPGQGAIGYTF. The V and J genes are TRBV19 and TRBJ1-2; 11 bases are a match to TRBD1. This CDR3 is 14 amino acids long. V lost 6 bases and J lost 8; bases outside the gene matches: 8. The V gene's germline CDR1 is LNHDA and CDR2 SQIVND (reference sequence).

This chain links TRBV7-9 with TRBJ1-2; D is unresolved. Germline-derived CDR1 and CDR2 are SEHNR and FQNEAQ (reference sequence). V was pared by 1 base and J by 2 bases, with 14 bases between. The CDR3 is 16 residues long. The CDR3 bases are TGTGCCAGCAGCTTAGGTGACCTGCCTGGGAACTATGGCTACACCTTC. Translation gives CASSLGDLPGNYGYTF.

The chain joins TRBV28 to TRBJ2-5; possibly TRBD2 for D (6 bases). The end of the DNA is better explained by TRBJ2-7, so the J call may be wrong. The CDR3 extends over 13 amino acids. CDR1 and CDR2 (germline): MDHEN, SYDVKM. CDR3 loop: CASRPGGAYEQYF. The CDR3 DNA sequence: TGTGCCAGCAGGCCCGGGGGAGCTTACGAGCAGTACTTC.

The rearrangement uses TRBV7-8 and TRBJ2-7, with 10 bases lining up with TRBD2. Germline V gene sequence: CDR1 SGHVS, CDR2 FQNEAQ. With 3 bases clipped from V and 6 bases from J, the junction kept 11 bases outside the gene matches. This CDR3 is built from 16 residues. DNA of the CDR3: TGTGCCAGCAGCTTGCCACCAAGCGGGAGGGCCGGCGAGCAGTACTTC. The encoded protein is CASSLPPSGRAGEQYF.

For the CDR3, the DNA is TGTGCCACCCGTGGGGGTGAGACCCAGTACTTC. This encodes CATRGGETQYF. The genes are TRBV5-4 and TRBJ2-5; D may be TRBD1 or TRBD2 (5 bases each). Germline CDR1 is SGHNT and CDR2 is YYREEE (reference sequence). This CDR3 contains 11 residues. The ends were cut back, 9 bases at V and 5 bases at J, with 11 bases in the middle.

This chain connects TRBV5-1 to TRBJ2-7; possible D gene TRBD1, 6 bases. Germline V gives CDR1 SGHRS, CDR2 YFSETQ. Trimming removed 3 bases from V and 4 bases from J, with 11 bases in between. This CDR3 has 13 residues. The CDR3 DNA reads as TGCGCCAGCAGCTCCACAGGGCTTTACGAGCAGTACTTC. Its protein is CASSSTGLYEQYF.

This chain uses TRBV7-9 with TRBJ2-7; D is perhaps TRBD1 or TRBD2 (7 bases each). Germline V gene lookup returns CDR1 SEHNR and CDR2 FQNEAQ (reference sequence). Trimming removed 4 bases at V and 2 bases at J, with 12 bases between. This CDR3 is built from 14 residues. In DNA, the CDR3 is TGTGCCAGCAGCTCGGGGGGACAGCCCTACGAGCAGTACTTC. Translated: CASSSGGQPYEQYF.

The chain couples TRBV7-9 to TRBJ2-7; D is possibly TRBD1 or TRBD2 (5 bases each). Germline V lookup: CDR1 SEHNR, CDR2 FQNEAQ (reference sequence). Trimming pared 5 bases from V and 5 bases from J, leaving 13 bases between. The CDR3 loop spans 13 amino acids. This CDR3 is CASSARGANEQYF. The CDR3 bases are TGTGCCAGCAGCGCCCGAGGGGCTAACGAGCAGTACTTC.